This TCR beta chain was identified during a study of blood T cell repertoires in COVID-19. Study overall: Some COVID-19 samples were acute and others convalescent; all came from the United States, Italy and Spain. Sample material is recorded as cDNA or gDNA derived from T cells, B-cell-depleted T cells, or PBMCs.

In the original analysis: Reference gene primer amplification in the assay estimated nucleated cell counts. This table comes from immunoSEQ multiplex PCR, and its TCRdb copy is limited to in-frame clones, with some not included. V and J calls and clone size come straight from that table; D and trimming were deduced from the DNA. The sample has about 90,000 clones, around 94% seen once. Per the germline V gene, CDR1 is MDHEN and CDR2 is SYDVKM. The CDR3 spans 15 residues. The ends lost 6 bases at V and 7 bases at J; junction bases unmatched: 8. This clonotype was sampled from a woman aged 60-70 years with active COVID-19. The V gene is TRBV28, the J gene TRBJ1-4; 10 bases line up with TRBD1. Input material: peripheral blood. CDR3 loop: CASRGTTGGGEKLFF. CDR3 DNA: TGTGCCAGCAGGGGGACGACAGGGGGCGGTGAAAAACTGTTTTTT.